This T cell receptor (beta chain) is drawn from a study of blood T cells in healthy people across ages. The overall study: Per two T cells, about one barcoded beta molecule was captured through template switching.

Trimming shortened V by 5 bases and J by 3 bases, and 11 bases separated the two germline ends. The CDR3 consists of 14 residues. Together with a sample-barcoded 5' primer, a J-beta primer mix was included in a second PCR lasting roughly 6 to 12 cycles. TCRdb used MiXCR to reprocess the 5' RACE reads, holding one entry per CDR3 protein. The sample records roughly 1,500,000 distinct CDR3 sequences, approximately 42% being singletons. A few counts support this clonotype. Sequencing input: blood. This receptor was taken from a woman aged 18-29 years in good health. The genes are TRBV12-3 or TRBV12-4 and TRBJ2-1; D may be TRBD1 (6 bases). The CDR3 sequence: CASSRQASYNEQFF. In DNA form, the CDR3 reads TGTGCCAGCAGTCGACAGGCGAGCTACAATGAGCAGTTCTTC.